The 3 T cell receptor beta chains given below trace back to one sample, sequenced in a study of tumor-infiltrating lymphocytes in primary liver carcinoma (dated by TCRdb to about 2017). Sequencing took place on an Illumina HiSeq 2500. Using a constant-region primer and ProtoScript II reverse transcriptase, TCRbeta-specific cDNA was reverse-transcribed from 500 ng total RNA. Construction of the TCRbeta libraries relied on three nested rounds of multiplex PCR, following a slightly modified ARM-PCR procedure. The first two PCR rounds used multiplex TRBV1-TRBV30 forward primers with a Cbeta reverse primer, each for roughly 10 cycles. TCRdb took the public reads, trimmed them with fastp at Q25, ran MiXCR for clone calling and kept in-frame beta chains. Rows are unified per CDR3 protein, each entry keeping the most common DNA and genes. Counted in this sample were more than 85,000 distinct CDR3 sequences; around 80% of them appeared once. The ten largest clonotypes hold approximately 20% of the sample.

Without any cell sorting, total RNA and DNA were co-extracted from around 18-30 mg of bulk tissue using the AllPrep DNA/RNA mini kit. The sample consisted of liver tumor tissue from sampling region 3. What the cell subset or site label conveys for this sample: tumor region T3, left-lateral pole. The source is a man aged 35-49 years with primary liver carcinoma and hepatitis B virus infection.

This clonotype was counted a single time. The chain couples TRBV29-1 to TRBJ1-1; D perhaps matches TRBD1 (5 bases). This CDR3 contains 11 residues. Germline V lookup: CDR1 SQVTM, CDR2 ANQGSEA. V lost 6 bases and J 8 bases, leaving 13 bases between the germline ends. The CDR3 loop reads CSVGRTSEAFF. Here the CDR3 DNA reads TGCAGCGTCGGGAGGACAAGCGAAGCTTTCTTT.

The rearrangement links TRBV6-2 or TRBV6-3 to TRBJ1-5; D gene uncertain. This CDR3 spans 16 amino acids. V lost 8 bases and J 4 bases, leaving 21 bases between the germline ends. Germline CDR1 and CDR2: MNHEY and SVGEGT. The CDR3 region has the DNA TGTGCCAGCGGTCATACAAGCCAGCCTGTGAATCAGCCCCAGCATTTT. This codes for CASGHTSQPVNQPQHF.

The V gene is TRBV7-8, the J gene TRBJ2-1, with D possibly called TRBD1 or TRBD2 (5 bases each). Germline assignment: CDR1 SGHVS and CDR2 FQNEAQ. The CDR3 has 17 amino acids. The V end was cut by 4 bases, the J end by 8 bases, with 24 bases between. This CDR3 is CASSSGWGGAAGDEQFF. CDR3 DNA sequence: TGTGCCAGCAGCTCAGGGTGGGGCGGAGCCGCGGGCGATGAGCAGTTCTTC. The full variable domain, completed using reference TRBV7-8 and TRBJ2-1, is GAGVSQSPRYKVAKRGQDVALRCDPISGHVSLFWYQQALGQGPEFLTYFQNEAQLDKSGLPSDRFFAERPEGSVSTLKIQRTQQEDSAVYLCASSSGWGGAAGDEQFFGPGTRLTVL.